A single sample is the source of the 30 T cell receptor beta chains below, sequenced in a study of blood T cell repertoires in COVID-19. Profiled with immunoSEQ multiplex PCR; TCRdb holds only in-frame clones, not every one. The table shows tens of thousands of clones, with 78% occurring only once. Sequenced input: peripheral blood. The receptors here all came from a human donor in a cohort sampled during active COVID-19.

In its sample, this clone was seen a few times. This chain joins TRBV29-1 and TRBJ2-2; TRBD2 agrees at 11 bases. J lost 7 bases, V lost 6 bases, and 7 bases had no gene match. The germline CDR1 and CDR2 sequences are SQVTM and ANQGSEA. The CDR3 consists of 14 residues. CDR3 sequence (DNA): TGCAGCGTCCCGGGACTAGCGGCTGACGGGGAGCTGTTTTTT. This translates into CSVPGLAADGELFF.

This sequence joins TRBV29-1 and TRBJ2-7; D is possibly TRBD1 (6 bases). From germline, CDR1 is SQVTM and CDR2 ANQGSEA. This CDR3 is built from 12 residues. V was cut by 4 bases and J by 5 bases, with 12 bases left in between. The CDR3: CSVGLGANEQYV. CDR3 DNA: TGCAGCGTTGGTCTGGGGGCGAACGAGCAGTACGTC.

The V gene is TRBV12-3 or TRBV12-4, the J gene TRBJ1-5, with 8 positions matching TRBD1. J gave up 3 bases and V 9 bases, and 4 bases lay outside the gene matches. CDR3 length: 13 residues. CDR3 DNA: TGTGCCAGTCAGGGGGCGGACAATCAGCCCCAGCATTTT. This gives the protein CASQGADNQPQHF.

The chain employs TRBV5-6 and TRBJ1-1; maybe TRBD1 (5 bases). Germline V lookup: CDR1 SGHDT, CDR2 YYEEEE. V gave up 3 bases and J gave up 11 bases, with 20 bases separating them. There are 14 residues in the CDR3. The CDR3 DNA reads TGTGCCAGCAGCTCGGGGGTGGGCGCAATGGAGGCTTTCTTT. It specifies CASSSGVGAMEAFF.

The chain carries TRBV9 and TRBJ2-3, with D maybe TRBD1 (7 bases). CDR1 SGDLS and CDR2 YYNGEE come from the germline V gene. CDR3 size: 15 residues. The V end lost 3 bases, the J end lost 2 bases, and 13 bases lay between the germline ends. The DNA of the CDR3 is TGTGCCAGCAGCGCCGCAGGGGGGCTCACAGATACGCAGTATTTT. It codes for CASSAAGGLTDTQYF.

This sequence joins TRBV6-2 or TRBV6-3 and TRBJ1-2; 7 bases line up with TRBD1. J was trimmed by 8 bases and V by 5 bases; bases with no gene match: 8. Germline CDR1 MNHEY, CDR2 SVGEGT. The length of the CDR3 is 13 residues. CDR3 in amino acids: CASSAGQSIGYTF. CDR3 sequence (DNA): TGTGCCAGCAGTGCGGGACAGTCAATAGGCTACACCTTC.

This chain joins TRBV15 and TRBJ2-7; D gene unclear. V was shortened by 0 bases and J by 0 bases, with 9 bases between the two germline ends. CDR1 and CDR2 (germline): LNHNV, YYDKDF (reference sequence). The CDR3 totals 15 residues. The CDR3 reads CATSRDPFSSYEQYF. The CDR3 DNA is TGTGCCACCAGCAGAGATCCTTTCAGCTCCTACGAGCAGTACTTC.

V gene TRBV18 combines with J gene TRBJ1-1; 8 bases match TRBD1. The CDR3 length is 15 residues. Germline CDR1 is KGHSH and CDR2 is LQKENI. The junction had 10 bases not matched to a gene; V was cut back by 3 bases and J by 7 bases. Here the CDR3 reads CASSPPGAGGIEAFF. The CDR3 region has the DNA TGTGCCAGCTCACCCCCTGGGGCAGGGGGCATTGAAGCTTTCTTT.

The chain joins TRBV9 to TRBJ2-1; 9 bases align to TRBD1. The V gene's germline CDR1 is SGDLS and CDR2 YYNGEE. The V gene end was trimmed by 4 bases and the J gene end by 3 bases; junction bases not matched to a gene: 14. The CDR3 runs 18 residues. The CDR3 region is CASSPRGGQGRVYNEQFF. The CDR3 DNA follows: TGTGCCAGCAGCCCCAGGGGGGGACAGGGTAGGGTCTACAATGAGCAGTTCTTC.

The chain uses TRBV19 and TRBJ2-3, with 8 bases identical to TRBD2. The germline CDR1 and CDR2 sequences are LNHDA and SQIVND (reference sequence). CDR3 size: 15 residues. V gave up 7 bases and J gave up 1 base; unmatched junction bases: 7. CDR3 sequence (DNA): TGTGCCAGTACACTAAGCGGGAGCCGCACAGATACGCAGTATTTT. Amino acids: CASTLSGSRTDTQYF. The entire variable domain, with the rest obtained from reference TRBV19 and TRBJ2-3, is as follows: DGGITQSPKYLFRKEGQNVTLSCEQNLNHDAMYWYRQDPGQGLRLIYYSQIVNDFQKGDIAEGYSVSREKKESFPLTVTSAQKNPTAFYLCASTLSGSRTDTQYFGPGTRLTVL.

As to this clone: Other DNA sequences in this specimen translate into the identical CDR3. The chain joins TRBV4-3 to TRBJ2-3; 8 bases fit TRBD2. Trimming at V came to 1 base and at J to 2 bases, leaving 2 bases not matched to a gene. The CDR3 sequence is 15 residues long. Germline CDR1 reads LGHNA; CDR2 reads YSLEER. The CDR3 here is CASSQAGGPTDTQYF. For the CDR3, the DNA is TGCGCCAGCAGCCAAGCGGGAGGGCCCACAGATACGCAGTATTTT.

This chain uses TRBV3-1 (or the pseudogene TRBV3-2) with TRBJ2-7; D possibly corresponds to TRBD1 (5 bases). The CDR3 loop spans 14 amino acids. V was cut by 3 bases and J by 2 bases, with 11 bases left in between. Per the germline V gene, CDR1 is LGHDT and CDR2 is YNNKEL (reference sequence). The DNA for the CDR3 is TGTGCCAGCAGCCATGGCAGGGTCCCCTACGAGCAGTACTTC. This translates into CASSHGRVPYEQYF.

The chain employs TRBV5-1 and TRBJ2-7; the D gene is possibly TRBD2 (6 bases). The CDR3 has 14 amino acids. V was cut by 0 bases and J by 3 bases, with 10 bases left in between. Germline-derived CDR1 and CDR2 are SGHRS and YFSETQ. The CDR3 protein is CASSLAGSLYEQYF. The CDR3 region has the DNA TGCGCCAGCAGCTTGGCCGGGAGCCTCTACGAGCAGTACTTC.

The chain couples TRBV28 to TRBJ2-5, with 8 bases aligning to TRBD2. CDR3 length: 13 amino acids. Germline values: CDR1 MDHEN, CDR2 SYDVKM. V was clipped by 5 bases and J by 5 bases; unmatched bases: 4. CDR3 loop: CASSPGLVETQYF. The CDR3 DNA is TGTGCCAGCAGTCCGGGACTAGTGGAGACCCAGTACTTC.

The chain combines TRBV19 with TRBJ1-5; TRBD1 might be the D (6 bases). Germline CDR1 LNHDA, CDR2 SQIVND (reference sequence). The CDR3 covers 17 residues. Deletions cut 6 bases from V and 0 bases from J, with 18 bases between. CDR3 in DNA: TGTGCCAGTAGCCCTAGGGGGTCCGGAGGTAGCAATCAGCCCCAGCATTTT. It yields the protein CASSPRGSGGSNQPQHF.

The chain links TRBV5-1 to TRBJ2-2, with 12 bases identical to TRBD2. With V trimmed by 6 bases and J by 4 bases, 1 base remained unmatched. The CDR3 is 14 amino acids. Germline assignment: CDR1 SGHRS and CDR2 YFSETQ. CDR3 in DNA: TGCGCCAGCACACTAGCGGGGGGCACCGGGGAGCTGTTTTTT. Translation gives CASTLAGGTGELFF.

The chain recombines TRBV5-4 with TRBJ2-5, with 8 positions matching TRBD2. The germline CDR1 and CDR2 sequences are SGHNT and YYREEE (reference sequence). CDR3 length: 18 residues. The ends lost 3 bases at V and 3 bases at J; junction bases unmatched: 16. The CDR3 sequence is CASSSGTPGLDAEETQYF. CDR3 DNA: TGTGCCAGCAGCTCGGGGACCCCGGGACTAGATGCGGAAGAGACCCAGTACTTC.

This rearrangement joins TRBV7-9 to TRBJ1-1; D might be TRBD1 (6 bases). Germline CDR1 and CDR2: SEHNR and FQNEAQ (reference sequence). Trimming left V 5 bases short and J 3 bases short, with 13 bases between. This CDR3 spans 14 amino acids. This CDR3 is CASSKVQGDTEAFF. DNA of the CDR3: TGTGCCAGCAGCAAAGTACAGGGAGACACTGAAGCTTTCTTT.

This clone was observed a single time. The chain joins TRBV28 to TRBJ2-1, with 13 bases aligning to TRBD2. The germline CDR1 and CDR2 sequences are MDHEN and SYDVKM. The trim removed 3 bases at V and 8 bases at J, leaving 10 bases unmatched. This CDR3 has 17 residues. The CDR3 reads CASSLGGLAGLMDEQFF. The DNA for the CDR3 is TGTGCCAGCAGTTTGGGGGGACTAGCGGGGCTTATGGATGAGCAGTTCTTC.

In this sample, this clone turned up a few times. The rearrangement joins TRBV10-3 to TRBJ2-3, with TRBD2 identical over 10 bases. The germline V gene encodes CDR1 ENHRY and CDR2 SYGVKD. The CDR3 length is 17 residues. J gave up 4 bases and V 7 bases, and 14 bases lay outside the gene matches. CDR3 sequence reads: CAIKDTGTSGTPDTQYF. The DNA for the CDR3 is TGTGCCATCAAAGACACCGGTACTAGCGGGACCCCAGATACGCAGTATTTT.

In DNA form, the CDR3 reads TGCGCCAGCAGCTTGGGGTACAGGGGGGCAGGAAACACTGAAGCTTTCTTT. It is translated as CASSLGYRGAGNTEAFF. The rearrangement links TRBV5-1 to TRBJ1-1, with 8 bases fitting TRBD1. Germline V gene data show CDR1 as SGHRS and CDR2 as YFSETQ. This CDR3 region has 17 residues. V shed 0 bases and J 2 bases; nucleotides not matched to a gene: 9.

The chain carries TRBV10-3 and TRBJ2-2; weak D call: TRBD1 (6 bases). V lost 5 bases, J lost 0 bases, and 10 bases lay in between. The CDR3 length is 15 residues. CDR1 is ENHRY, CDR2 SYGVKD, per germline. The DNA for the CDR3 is TGTGCCATCAGTCTCGCAGGGGCGAACACCGGGGAGCTGTTTTTT. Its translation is CAISLAGANTGELFF.

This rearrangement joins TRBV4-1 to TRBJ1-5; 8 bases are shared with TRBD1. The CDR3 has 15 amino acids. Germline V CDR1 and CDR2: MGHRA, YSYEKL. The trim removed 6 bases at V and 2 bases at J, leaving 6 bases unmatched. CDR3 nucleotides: TGCGCCAGCAGGTTAGTGGACAGGGGCAATCAGCCCCAGCATTTT. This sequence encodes CASRLVDRGNQPQHF.

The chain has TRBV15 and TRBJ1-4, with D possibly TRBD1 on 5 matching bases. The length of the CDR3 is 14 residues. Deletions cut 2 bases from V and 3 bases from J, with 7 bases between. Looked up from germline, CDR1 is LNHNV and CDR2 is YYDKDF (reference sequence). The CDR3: CATSRKGANEKLFF. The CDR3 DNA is TGTGCCACCAGCAGAAAAGGGGCTAATGAAAAACTGTTTTTT.

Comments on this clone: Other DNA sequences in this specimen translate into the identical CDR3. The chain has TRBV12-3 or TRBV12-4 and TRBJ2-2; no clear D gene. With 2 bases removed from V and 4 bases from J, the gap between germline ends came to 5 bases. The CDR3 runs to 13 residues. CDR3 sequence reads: CASSLRGTGELFF. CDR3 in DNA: TGTGCCAGCAGTTTAAGAGGCACCGGGGAGCTGTTTTTT.

The CDR3 DNA is TGTGCCAGCAGCTTTAAAGAGACCCAGTACTTC. This encodes CASSFKETQYF. V and J are TRBV7-6 and TRBJ2-5; D gene ambiguous. V shed 3 bases and J shed 3 bases, with 2 bases lying between them. The CDR3 totals 11 residues. Germline V CDR1 and CDR2: SGHVS, FNYEAQ. The whole variable domain, filled in from reference TRBV7-6 and TRBJ2-5, reads GAGVSQSPRYKVTKRGQDVALRCDPISGHVSLYWYRQALGQGPEFLTYFNYEAQQDKSGLPNDRFSAERPEGSISTLTIQRTEQRDSAMYRCASSFKETQYFGPGTRLLVL.

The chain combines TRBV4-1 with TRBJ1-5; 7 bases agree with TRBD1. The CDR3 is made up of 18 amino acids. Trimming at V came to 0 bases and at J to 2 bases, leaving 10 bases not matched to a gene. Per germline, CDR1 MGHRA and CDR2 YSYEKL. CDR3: CASSQEGQTGGGNQPQHF. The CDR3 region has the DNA TGCGCCAGCAGCCAAGAGGGACAGACAGGCGGGGGCAATCAGCCCCAGCATTTT.

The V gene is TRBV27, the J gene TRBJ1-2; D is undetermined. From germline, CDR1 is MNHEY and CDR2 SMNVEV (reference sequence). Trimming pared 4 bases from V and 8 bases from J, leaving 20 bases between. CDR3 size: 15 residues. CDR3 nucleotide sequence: TGTGCCAGCAGTTCGACCGCCGAACCGAGGGAAGGCTACACCTTC. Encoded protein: CASSSTAEPREGYTF.

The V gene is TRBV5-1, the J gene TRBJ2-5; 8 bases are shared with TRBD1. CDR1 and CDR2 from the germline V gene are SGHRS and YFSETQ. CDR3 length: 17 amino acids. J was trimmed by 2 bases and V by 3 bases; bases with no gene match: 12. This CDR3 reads CASSWGWRTGSQETQYF. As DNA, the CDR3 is TGCGCCAGCAGCTGGGGGTGGCGGACAGGGAGTCAAGAGACCCAGTACTTC.

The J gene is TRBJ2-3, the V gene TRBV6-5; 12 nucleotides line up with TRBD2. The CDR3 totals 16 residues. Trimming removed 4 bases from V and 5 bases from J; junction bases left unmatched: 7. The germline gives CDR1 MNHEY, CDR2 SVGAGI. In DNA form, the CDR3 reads TGTGCCAGCAGTTCGCGACTAGCGGGAGTGAAAGATACGCAGTATTTT. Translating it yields CASSSRLAGVKDTQYF.